These T cell receptor beta chains were read from a single sample in a study of blood T cell repertoires in COVID-19. Assay used: immunoSEQ multiplex PCR; TCRdb lists only in-frame clones, some missing. Of 200,000 or so clones listed, about nine tenths were seen once; the top ten hold around 6%. What was sequenced was peripheral blood. The origin of the receptors is a man between 60 and 75 years old who had recovered from COVID-19. The CDR3 runs from the conserved cysteine through the conserved F or W. Each record gives: D gene, J gene, clone size, V gene, CDR3 DNA, CDR3 protein. A D gene is named only where the DNA matches it firmly. Expanded clones are given a class, and other clones once, few, many or no size at all.

>NA|TRBJ2-7|NA|TRBV19
TGTGCCAGTACAAGACAGAGCTCCTACGAGCAGTACTTC
CASTRQSSYEQYF
>TRBD1|TRBJ1-6|NA|TRBV5-1
TGCGCCAGCAGCTTGGTTCTAGGGACAGGGCTTTCACCCCTCCACTTT
CASSLVLGTGLSPLHF
>NA|TRBJ2-7|NA|TRBV19
TGTGCCAGTAGTCCGAGAGTGGGGGCATACTACGAGCAGTACTTC
CASSPRVGAYYEQYF
>TRBD1|TRBJ1-2|NA|TRBV9
TGTGCCAGCAGCGTAGAAGGGCAGGGGGCCGGTGGCTACACCTTC
CASSVEGQGAGGYTF
>NA|TRBJ1-6|NA|TRBV27
TGTGCCAGCAGTTACAAGGAGGATTCACCCCTCCACTTT
CASSYKEDSPLHF
>TRBD1|TRBJ1-1|NA|TRBV10-3
TGTGCCATCAGTGACAACAGGGGTCAGAACACTGAAGCTTTCTTT
CAISDNRGQNTEAFF
>TRBD2|TRBJ2-1|NA|TRBV5-4
TGTGCCAGCAGTAGCGGGGGGAGCTCCTACAATGAGCAGTTCTTC
CASSSGGSSYNEQFF
>NA|TRBJ2-7|NA|TRBV2
TGTGCCAGCTGTCAGGGGTACGAGCAGTACTTC
CASCQGYEQYF
>NA|TRBJ2-3|NA|TRBV20-1
TGCAGTGCTAGTGACGGAGATACGCAGTATTTT
CSASDGDTQYF
>TRBD2|TRBJ2-5|once|TRBV5-4
TGTGCCAGCAGCCCCGGTCTAGCGGGAGACGAGACCCAGTACTTC
CASSPGLAGDETQYF
>NA|TRBJ1-5|NA|TRBV2
TGTGCCAGCAGATCCGAGGCGGTTAGCAATCAGCCCCAGCATTTT
CASRSEAVSNQPQHF
>NA|TRBJ2-2|NA|TRBV7-9
TGTGCCAGCAGCGCCAGATCAGGGGCGTCCGGGGAGCTGTTTTTT
CASSARSGASGELFF
>TRBD1|TRBJ1-5|NA|TRBV28
TGTGCCAGCAGACGGGACAGGGGGATGGTATACAATCAGCCCCAGCATTTT
CASRRDRGMVYNQPQHF
>TRBD2|TRBJ2-3|NA|TRBV10-3
TGTGCCATCAGTGAGGGGGCGACTAGCGGGAGGGCCGGCACAGATACGCAGTATTTT
CAISEGATSGRAGTDTQYF
>NA|TRBJ2-2|NA|TRBV2
TGTGCCAGCAGGGTATGGCGGGACACCGGGGAGCTGTTTTTT
CASRVWRDTGELFF
>TRBD1|TRBJ2-7|NA|TRBV7-2
TGTGCCAGCAGTCCCGGGACAGGGGGAATTGTGCAGTACTTC
CASSPGTGGIVQYF
>TRBD1|TRBJ2-7|NA|TRBV6-5
TGTGCCAGCATGGGGACAGTTTCCTACGAGCAGTACTTC
CASMGTVSYEQYF
>NA|TRBJ2-1|NA|TRBV6-2/TRBV6-3
TGTGCCAGCAGCCCCCTTAGAAATGAGCAGTTCTTC
CASSPLRNEQFF
>NA|TRBJ2-1|NA|TRBV15
TGTGCCACCAGCAGAACATCAGGCTTTACCTACAATGAGCAGTTCTTC
CATSRTSGFTYNEQFF
>NA|TRBJ2-3|NA|TRBV2
TGTGCCAGCAGTGCCTGGCTTAGCACAGATACGCAGTATTTT
CASSAWLSTDTQYF
>NA|TRBJ1-5|NA|TRBV19
TGTGCCAGTAGCTTTTCTCGGGGTCAGCCCCAGCATTTT
CASSFSRGQPQHF
>TRBD2|TRBJ2-1|NA|TRBV2
TGTGCCAGTTTGGCGGGAGTGGCGGATGAGCAGTTCTTC
CASLAGVADEQFF
>NA|TRBJ1-2|NA|TRBV6-5
TGTGCCAGCAATCAAGGCGGCCTGGGTAGTGGCTACACCTTC
CASNQGGLGSGYTF
>NA|TRBJ1-1|once|TRBV2
TGTGCCAGCAGCGATGAGGGGGAGTGGACTGAAGCTTTCTTT
CASSDEGEWTEAFF
>NA|TRBJ2-7|NA|TRBV4-1
TGCGCCAGCAGCCGTTCAGCTAGCGAACCCTACGAGCAGTACTTC
CASSRSASEPYEQYF
>NA|TRBJ2-1|once|TRBV28
TGTGCCAGCAGTCTCCTAGTGTACTCCTACAATGAGCAGTTCTTC
CASSLLVYSYNEQFF
>TRBD1|TRBJ1-2|NA|TRBV25-1
TGTGCCAGCGCAACCGGGACAGGGGGCCGAGGCTACACCTTC
CASATGTGGRGYTF
>TRBD1|TRBJ1-1|NA|TRBV7-2
TGTGCCAGCAGCCCAGGGGGCGGGGTGAACACTGAAGCTTTCTTT
CASSPGGGVNTEAFF
>NA|TRBJ2-1|NA|TRBV9
TGTGCCAGCAGCGTAGGACACAGCTCCTACAATGAGCAGTTCTTC
CASSVGHSSYNEQFF
>NA|TRBJ1-1|many|TRBV29-1
TGCAGCGTTCGTAACAGGGAGAACACTGAAGCTTTCTTT
CSVRNRENTEAFF
>NA|TRBJ2-6|NA|TRBV5-1
TGCGCCAGCAGAGGGGTCTCTGGGGCCAACGTCCTGACTTTC
CASRGVSGANVLTF
>NA|TRBJ1-4|NA|TRBV9
TGTGCCAGCAGCGTACAGGGACATAATGAAAAACTGTTTTTT
CASSVQGHNEKLFF
>NA|TRBJ2-3|NA|TRBV5-4
TGTGCCAGCAGCTTGGCCGGAGGAGATACGCAGTATTTT
CASSLAGGDTQYF
>TRBD2|TRBJ2-7|NA|TRBV7-2
TGTGCCAGCAGCTTAGTGGGGGGGGAGCACGAGCAGTACTTC
CASSLVGGEHEQYF